This TCR beta chain came from a study of blood T cell repertoires in COVID-19. Whole-study context: From T cells, B-cell-depleted T cells, or PBMCs came the material, which was cDNA or gDNA.

Germline V gives CDR1 MNHEY, CDR2 SMNVEV (reference sequence). The ends were cut back, 0 bases at V and 7 bases at J, with 7 bases in the middle. The CDR3 is 13 residues long. Assay used: immunoSEQ multiplex PCR; TCRdb lists only in-frame clones, some missing. This table has roughly 100,000 clones, around nine tenths appearing once. The sample comprised peripheral blood. This chain links TRBV27 with TRBJ2-1; unclear D gene. This sequence was found in a man aged 50-60 years with active or convalescent COVID-19. CDR3 sequence: CASSLSALNEQFF. The CDR3 DNA is TGTGCCAGCAGTTTATCGGCCCTTAATGAGCAGTTCTTC.